The clone carrying this T cell receptor beta chain showed up just a few times. The target antigen is unknown. The data were obtained in a study of T-cell memory formation after mild COVID-19. Study conclusions and caveats: A subset of responding clones appeared in pre-infection memory, suggesting cross-reactive memory joined.

TCRdb re-called the 5' RACE reads with MiXCR, one entry per CDR3 protein. The sample contains under 400,000 distinct CDR3 sequences, around a fifth of which appear only once. Deletions cut 2 bases from V and 1 base from J, with 11 bases between. In germline, CDR1 is DFQATT, CDR2 SNEGSKA (reference sequence). This CDR3 region has 14 residues. J is TRBJ2-5 and V is TRBV20-1; D is unclear. Sequenced input: PBMCs or a T cell subset sorted from them (not recorded which). This receptor was obtained from an adult woman who had mild COVID-19 (a few samples of this study predate the infection). Cell type and time point are not known. In DNA form, the CDR3 reads TGCAGTGCTAGAAAGTCCAGAATCCAAGAGACCCAGTACTTC. It encodes CSARKSRIQETQYF.